This entry concerns a single TCR beta chain. The sample originates from a study of T cells after yellow fever vaccination. Looking at the study overall: Each low-cell-number fraction was prepared by means of SMART-Seq v4 Ultra Low Input.

This CDR3 is built from 13 residues. CDR1 and CDR2 (germline): MNHNS, SASEGT. Trimming left V 5 bases short and J 7 bases short, with 12 bases between. TCRdb passed the 5' RACE reads through MiXCR, listing each CDR3 protein once. This sample has around 610,000 distinct CDR3 sequences, with around an eighth found just once. The V gene is TRBV6-1, the J gene TRBJ2-1, with D perhaps matching TRBD1 or TRBD2 (5 bases each). Sequencing used PBMCs, obtained on the day of the yellow fever booster vaccination. The receptor was derived from a man younger than 45 who received the YFV17D yellow fever vaccine. CDR3 protein: CASSRDPRNEQFF. CDR3 DNA sequence: TGTGCCAGCAGTCGGGACCCCAGGAATGAGCAGTTCTTC.